The clone carrying this TCR beta chain was observed many times. These data originate in a study of T cells in Graves' hyperthyroidism and ophthalmopathy. Study information: Peripheral blood collection took place at initial diagnosis, before any treatment.

The V segment lost 3 bases and the J segment 1 base; nucleotides outside the gene matches: 6. This CDR3 has 16 amino acids. Amplification yielded TCR beta CDR3 regions, with RNA transcripts as the source. RT-PCR in the first round (using the HTBI primer set) targeted the TCR CDR3. TCRdb used MiXCR to reprocess the multiplex PCR reads, holding one entry per CDR3 protein. The table includes more than 600,000 distinct CDR3 sequences, about a sixth detected once. Sample: blood. The sequence derives from a man aged 18 to 29 with Graves' hyperthyroidism. This chain connects TRBV12-3 or TRBV12-4 to TRBJ2-1, with 7 bases matching TRBD2. The CDR3 DNA follows: TGTGCCAGCAGTTTTCTGGCTAGCGGTTCCTACAATGAGCAGTTCTTC. Translated, it gives CASSFLASGSYNEQFF.